The 27 T cell receptor beta chains listed next were all sequenced from one sample in a study of T cell changes during pregnancy in multiple sclerosis. Sequencing used immunoSEQ multiplex PCR; TCRdb keeps in-frame clones, though not all of them. There are about 36,000 clones in the sample; roughly 93% occur only once, and about 0.4% lies in the top ten. The sample in question was CD4+ T cells from peripheral blood mononuclear cells, obtained in the first trimester of pregnancy. These TCRs come from a female donor with multiple sclerosis, enrolled in a pregnancy study.

The genes are TRBV5-1 and TRBJ2-1, with D uncertain. With 0 bases removed from V and 4 bases from J, the gap between germline ends came to 8 bases. The CDR3 has 14 residues. Germline lookup yields CDR1 SGHRS and CDR2 YFSETQ. The DNA for the CDR3 is TGCGCCAGCAGCTTGGGGCAGTCATACAATGAGCAGTTCTTC. As protein: CASSLGQSYNEQFF.

The chain has TRBV7-9 and TRBJ2-2; 7 bases agree with TRBD1. CDR1 and CDR2 from the germline V gene are SEHNR and FQNEAQ (reference sequence). There are 16 residues in the CDR3. V trimming: 4 bases; J trimming: 0 bases; junction bases outside the gene matches: 5. CDR3 sequence reads: CASSSTGTANTGELFF. The CDR3 bases are TGTGCCAGCAGCTCCACCGGGACAGCGAACACCGGGGAGCTGTTTTTT.

The V gene is TRBV7-8, the J gene TRBJ2-3; 8 bases agree with TRBD2. CDR1 SGHVS and CDR2 FQNEAQ come from the germline V gene. The length of the CDR3 is 17 residues. The J segment lost 1 base and the V segment lost 2 bases, leaving 8 bases of the junction unmatched. The CDR3 DNA reads as TGTGCCAGCAGCTTAAGGTCAGCGGGGGCCCGCACAGATACGCAGTATTTT. It specifies CASSLRSAGARTDTQYF.

The chain joins TRBV2 to TRBJ1-2, with D perhaps TRBD1 (5 bases). CDR1 SNHLY and CDR2 FYNNEI come from the germline V gene. Trimming took 5 bases from V and 7 from J, leaving 17 bases between them. This CDR3 has 14 residues. CDR3 residues: CASSKRNRQGGYTF. The CDR3 nucleotides are TGTGCCAGCAGTAAAAGGAACAGGCAGGGTGGCTACACCTTC.

The rearrangement uses TRBV7-3 and TRBJ2-1; 8 nucleotides match TRBD2. CDR1 and CDR2 from the germline V gene are SGHTA and FQGTGA. The CDR3 loop spans 15 amino acids. Trimming removed 5 bases from V and 2 bases from J; junction bases left unmatched: 5. In DNA, the CDR3 is TGTGCCAGCAGCATAGCGGGGACCACCTACAATGAGCAGTTCTTC. Its protein product is CASSIAGTTYNEQFF.

The V and J genes are TRBV4-3 and TRBJ1-5, with D unresolved. This CDR3 region has 17 residues. Germline loops: CDR1 LGHNA, CDR2 YSLEER. V lost 0 bases to trimming and J lost 1 base, with 13 bases between them. The CDR3 DNA follows: TGCGCCAGCAGCCAAGAGGCAGGCCCCCTAAGCAATCAGCCCCAGCATTTT. Translating gives CASSQEAGPLSNQPQHF.

This clone was observed a single time. CDR3 in amino acids: CASGTGGFTNYGYTF. The CDR3 coding sequence is TGTGCCAGCGGGACAGGGGGCTTTACTAACTATGGCTACACCTTC. V and J are TRBV28 and TRBJ1-2; 12 bases fit TRBD1. Germline CDR1 MDHEN, CDR2 SYDVKM. V gave up 8 bases and J gave up 0 bases; unmatched junction bases: 4. CDR3 length: 15 amino acids.

The rearrangement uses TRBV4-2 and TRBJ2-5, with D perhaps TRBD1 (5 bases). Germline V CDR1 and CDR2: LGHNA, YNFKEQ. V lost 1 base, J lost 4 bases, and 10 bases lay in between. CDR3 length: 14 residues. CDR3 amino acids: CASSQAPDRETQYF. CDR3 sequence (DNA): TGTGCCAGCAGCCAAGCCCCTGACAGAGAGACCCAGTACTTC.

The chain carries TRBV5-1 and TRBJ2-5; 8 nucleotides match TRBD1. CDR1 and CDR2 from the germline V gene are SGHRS and YFSETQ. Trimming took 4 bases from V and 4 from J; bases not matched to a gene: 6. CDR3 length: 14 residues. The CDR3 loop is CASSARQGRETQYF. Here the CDR3 DNA reads TGCGCCAGCAGCGCCCGACAGGGGCGAGAGACCCAGTACTTC.

DNA of the CDR3: TGTGGGGTTCAGGGGGCCTCTGGGGCCAACGTCCTGACTTTC. Protein: CGVQGASGANVLTF. V gene TRBV7-9 combines with J gene TRBJ2-6; 8 positions agree with TRBD1. Germline V gene data show CDR1 as SEHNR and CDR2 as FQNEAQ (reference sequence). The CDR3 length is 14 residues.

This rearrangement joins TRBV7-2 to TRBJ2-5; 10 bases are shared with TRBD2. CDR1 and CDR2 from the germline V gene are SGHTA and FQGNSA. The CDR3 runs to 16 residues. V shed 2 bases, J shed 4 bases, and the junction held 7 bases outside the gene matches. The CDR3 spells CASSLKSGRVGETQYF. The DNA for the CDR3 is TGTGCCAGCAGCTTAAAGAGCGGGAGGGTAGGAGAGACCCAGTACTTC.

The chain combines TRBV5-1 with TRBJ2-3, with 7 bases aligning to TRBD1. The CDR3 sequence is 13 residues long. Per germline, CDR1 SGHRS and CDR2 YFSETQ. The V segment lost 4 bases and the J segment 9 bases; nucleotides outside the gene matches: 8. CDR3 sequence (DNA): TGCGCCAGCAGCCCTACAGGGGCCGAAACGCAGTATTTT. This codes for CASSPTGAETQYF.

The V gene is TRBV18, the J gene TRBJ1-2, with TRBD1 matching 8 bases. The V gene's germline CDR1 is KGHSH and CDR2 LQKENI. The CDR3 has 16 residues. V dropped 3 bases and J dropped 0; count of bases not matched to a gene: 6. For the CDR3, the DNA is TGTGCCAGCTCACCCCGGGACAGGCAGACTAACTATGGCTACACCTTC. The encoded protein is CASSPRDRQTNYGYTF. Full variable domain (missing parts from reference TRBV18 and TRBJ1-2): NAGVMQNPRHLVRRRGQEARLRCSPMKGHSHVYWYRQLPEEGLKFMVYLQKENIIDESGMPKERFSAEFPKEGPSILRIQQVVRGDSAAYFCASSPRDRQTNYGYTFGSGTRLTVV.

V usage is TRBV5-1 and J usage is TRBJ2-2; TRBD1 is a possible D gene (5 bases). Germline V gene lookup returns CDR1 SGHRS and CDR2 YFSETQ. The CDR3 covers 14 residues. V shed 5 bases and J shed 6 bases, with 14 bases lying between them. The CDR3: CASSPKGKAGELFF. CDR3 DNA sequence: TGCGCCAGCAGTCCCAAGGGGAAGGCCGGGGAGCTGTTTTTT.

This clone was counted once. This chain joins TRBV30 and TRBJ2-7; 7 nucleotides line up with TRBD2. The V segment lost 2 bases and the J segment 3 bases; nucleotides outside the gene matches: 7. Looked up from germline, CDR1 is GTSNPN and CDR2 is SVGIG (reference sequence). The CDR3 is made up of 14 amino acids. CDR3 protein: CAWSRGEGSYEQYF. DNA of the CDR3: TGTGCCTGGAGTAGAGGGGAGGGGAGCTACGAGCAGTACTTC.

The V and J genes are TRBV7-2 and TRBJ2-1; 8 positions agree with TRBD1. Germline CDR1 reads SGHTA; CDR2 reads FQGNSA. The trim removed 5 bases at V and 4 bases at J, leaving 7 bases unmatched. This CDR3 contains 15 residues. CDR3: CASSKSGTGYNEQFF. Here the CDR3 DNA reads TGTGCCAGCAGCAAATCCGGGACAGGATACAATGAGCAGTTCTTC.

V and J are TRBV30 and TRBJ1-1; TRBD1 matches 7 bases. V lost 4 bases to trimming and J lost 1 base; unmatched junction nucleotides: 9. The CDR3 consists of 15 residues. The V gene's germline CDR1 is GTSNPN and CDR2 SVGIG (reference sequence). CDR3 region: CAWNFPTGTNTEAFF. CDR3 nucleotide sequence: TGTGCCTGGAACTTCCCGACAGGGACGAACACTGAAGCTTTCTTT.

The V call is TRBV6-5, the J call TRBJ1-2, with D unresolved. Germline V gene sequence: CDR1 MNHEY, CDR2 SVGAGI. Trimming shortened V by 2 bases and J by 4 bases, and 11 bases separated the two germline ends. The CDR3 runs to 14 residues. The CDR3 DNA reads TGTGCCAGCAGTTACGCCAAGTGGAGCTATGGCTACACCTTC. It is translated as CASSYAKWSYGYTF.

The J gene is TRBJ2-2, the V gene TRBV5-4; maybe TRBD2 (6 bases). The length of the CDR3 is 16 residues. Looked up from germline, CDR1 is SGHNT and CDR2 is YYREEE (reference sequence). V was shortened by 5 bases and J by 2 bases, with 16 bases between the two germline ends. CDR3 DNA sequence: TGTGCCAGCAGATCTCGGCGGAGGGGAAACACCGGGGAGCTGTTTTTT. This codes for CASRSRRRGNTGELFF. Complete variable domain (other parts from reference TRBV5-4 and TRBJ2-2): ETGVTQSPTHLIKTRGQQVTLRCSSQSGHNTVSWYQQALGQGPQFIFQYYREEENGRGNFPPRFSGLQFPNYSSELNVNALELDDSALYLCASRSRRRGNTGELFFGEGSRLTVL.

A single count supports this clone. V gene TRBV27 combines with J gene TRBJ1-5, with TRBD1 matching 7 bases. The CDR3 totals 18 residues. The V gene end was trimmed by 1 base and the J gene end by 0 bases; junction bases not matched to a gene: 9. Germline CDR1 and CDR2: MNHEY and SMNVEV (reference sequence). The CDR3 region is CASSLFGQDLYSNQPQHF. The DNA for the CDR3 is TGTGCCAGCAGTTTATTCGGACAGGACCTATATAGCAATCAGCCCCAGCATTTT.

This clone was found once. The V call is TRBV7-2, the J call TRBJ2-5, with D possibly TRBD1 on 6 matching bases. From germline, CDR1 is SGHTA and CDR2 FQGNSA. The CDR3 is 14 residues long. Trimming left V 3 bases short and J 7 bases short, with 15 bases between. The chain's CDR3 is CASSFQDSLGTQYF. Written as DNA, the CDR3 is TGTGCCAGCAGCTTCCAGGACAGCCTGGGGACCCAGTACTTC. The variable domain in full, with the rest retrieved from reference TRBV7-2 and TRBJ2-5, is GAGVSQSPSNKVTEKGKDVELRCDPISGHTALYWYRQSLGQGLEFLIYFQGNSAPDKSGLPSDRFSAERTGGSVSTLTIQRTQQEDSAVYLCASSFQDSLGTQYFGPGTRLLVL.

This clone was counted between two and nine times. The chain is built from TRBV5-5 and TRBJ1-5, with 9 bases that match TRBD1. Germline CDR1 SGHKS, CDR2 YYEKEE (reference sequence). The junction had 2 bases not matched to a gene; V was cut back by 1 base and J by 3 bases. This CDR3 has 15 residues. The CDR3 DNA reads TGTGCCAGCAGCTTGACAGGGGGCTACAATCAGCCCCAGCATTTT. Residues: CASSLTGGYNQPQHF.

The rearrangement links TRBV7-3 to TRBJ2-1; 11 bases match TRBD2. The length of the CDR3 is 15 residues. Trimming took 4 bases from V and 6 from J; bases not matched to a gene: 5. The germline V gene has CDR1 SGHTA and CDR2 FQGTGA. The CDR3 sequence: CASSSLAGGSNEQFF. CDR3 DNA: TGTGCCAGCAGCTCTCTAGCGGGAGGTAGCAATGAGCAGTTCTTC.

The gene calls are TRBV28 and TRBJ2-3, with 7 positions matching TRBD2. Germline V gives CDR1 MDHEN, CDR2 SYDVKM. The CDR3 totals 15 residues. V shed 2 bases, J shed 2 bases, and the junction held 4 bases outside the gene matches. CDR3 coding DNA: TGTGCCAGCAGTTTAGGCGGGAGTAACACAGATACGCAGTATTTT. This translates into CASSLGGSNTDTQYF. The variable domain in full, with the rest retrieved from reference TRBV28 and TRBJ2-3, is DVKVTQSSRYLVKRTGEKVFLECVQDMDHENMFWYRQDPGLGLRLIYFSYDVKMKEKGDIPEGYSVSREKKERFSLILESASTNQTSMYLCASSLGGSNTDTQYFGPGTRLTVL.

CDR3: CASSLRRTGGNEQFF. In DNA, the CDR3 is TGTGCCAGCAGCTTAAGGCGGACAGGGGGCAATGAGCAGTTCTTC. The rearrangement joins TRBV11-2 to TRBJ2-1, with 10 bases fitting TRBD1. This CDR3 is 15 amino acids long. After removal of 2 bases from V and 6 bases from J, the junction contained 4 bases not matched to a gene. Looked up from germline, CDR1 is SGHAT and CDR2 is FQNNGV.

The chain recombines TRBV7-9 with TRBJ2-1; tentatively, D is TRBD1 (6 bases). Looked up from germline, CDR1 is SEHNR and CDR2 is FQNEAQ (reference sequence). The V end was cut by 5 bases, the J end by 8 bases, with 16 bases between. The CDR3 has 14 residues. The CDR3 bases are TGTGCCAGCAGCCCGGGACAATATGAGGATGAGCAGTTCTTC. This gives the protein CASSPGQYEDEQFF.

The V call is TRBV19, the J call TRBJ2-7; 8 nucleotides line up with TRBD2. Unmatched junction bases numbered 10, after V lost 4 bases and J lost 2 bases. The CDR3 is 16 amino acids. Germline V CDR1 and CDR2: LNHDA, SQIVND (reference sequence). CDR3 coding DNA: TGTGCCAGTAGTACTCCGGGACTAGTGAAGACCTACGAGCAGTACTTC. As protein: CASSTPGLVKTYEQYF.